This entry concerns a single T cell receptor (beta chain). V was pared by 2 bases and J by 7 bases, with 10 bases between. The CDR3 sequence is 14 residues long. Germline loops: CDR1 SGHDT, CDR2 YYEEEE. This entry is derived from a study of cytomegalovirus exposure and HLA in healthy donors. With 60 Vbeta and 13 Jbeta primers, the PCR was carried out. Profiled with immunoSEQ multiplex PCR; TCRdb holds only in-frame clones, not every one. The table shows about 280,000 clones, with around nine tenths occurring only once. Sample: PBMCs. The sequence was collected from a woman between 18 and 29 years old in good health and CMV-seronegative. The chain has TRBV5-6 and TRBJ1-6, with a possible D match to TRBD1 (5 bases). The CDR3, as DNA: TGTGCCAGCAGCTTCCGGGGGATAAATTCACCCCTCCACTTT. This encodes CASSFRGINSPLHF.